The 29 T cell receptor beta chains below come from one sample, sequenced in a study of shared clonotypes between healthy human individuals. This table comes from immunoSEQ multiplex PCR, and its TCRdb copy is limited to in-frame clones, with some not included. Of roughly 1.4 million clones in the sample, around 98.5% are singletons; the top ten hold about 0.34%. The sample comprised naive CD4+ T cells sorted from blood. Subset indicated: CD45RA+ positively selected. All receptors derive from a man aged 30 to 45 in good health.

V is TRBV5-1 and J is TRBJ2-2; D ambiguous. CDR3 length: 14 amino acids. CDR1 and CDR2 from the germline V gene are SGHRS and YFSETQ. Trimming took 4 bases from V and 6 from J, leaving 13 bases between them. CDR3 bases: TGCGCCAGCAGCGTAGACACGTGGGCCGGGGAGCTGTTTTTT. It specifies CASSVDTWAGELFF. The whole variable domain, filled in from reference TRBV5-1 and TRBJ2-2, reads KAGVTQTPRYLIKTRGQQVTLSCSPISGHRSVSWYQQTPGQGLQFLFEYFSETQRNKGNFPGRFSGRQFSNSRSEMNVSTLELGDSALYLCASSVDTWAGELFFGEGSRLTVL.

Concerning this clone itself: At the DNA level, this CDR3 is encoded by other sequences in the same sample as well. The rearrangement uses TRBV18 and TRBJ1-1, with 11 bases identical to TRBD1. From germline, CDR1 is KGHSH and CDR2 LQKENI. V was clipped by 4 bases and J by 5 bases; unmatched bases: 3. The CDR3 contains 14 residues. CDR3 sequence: CASSLGQGGTEAFF. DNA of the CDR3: TGTGCCAGCTCACTGGGACAGGGGGGAACTGAAGCTTTCTTT.

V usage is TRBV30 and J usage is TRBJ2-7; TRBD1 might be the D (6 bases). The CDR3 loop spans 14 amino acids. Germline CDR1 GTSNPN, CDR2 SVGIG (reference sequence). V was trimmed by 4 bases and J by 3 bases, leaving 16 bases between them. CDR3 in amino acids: CAWTLTGGSYEQYF. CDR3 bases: TGTGCCTGGACCCTGACAGGAGGCAGCTACGAGCAGTACTTC.

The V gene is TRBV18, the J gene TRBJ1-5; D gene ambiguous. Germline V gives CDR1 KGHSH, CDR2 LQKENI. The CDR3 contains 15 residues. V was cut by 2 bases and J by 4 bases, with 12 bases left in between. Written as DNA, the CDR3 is TGTGCCAGCTCACCAGACTCGAGCAGAAATCAGCCCCAGCATTTT. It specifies CASSPDSSRNQPQHF. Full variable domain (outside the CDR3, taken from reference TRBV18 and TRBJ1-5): NAGVMQNPRHLVRRRGQEARLRCSPMKGHSHVYWYRQLPEEGLKFMVYLQKENIIDESGMPKERFSAEFPKEGPSILRIQQVVRGDSAAYFCASSPDSSRNQPQHFGDGTRLSIL.

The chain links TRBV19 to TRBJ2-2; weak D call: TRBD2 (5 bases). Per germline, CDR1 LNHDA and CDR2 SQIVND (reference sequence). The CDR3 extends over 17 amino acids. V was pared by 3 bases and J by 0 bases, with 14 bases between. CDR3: CASSIPLGRANTGELFF. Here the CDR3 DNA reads TGTGCCAGTAGTATCCCATTGGGGAGAGCGAACACCGGGGAGCTGTTTTTT.

The CDR3, as DNA: TGTGCCAGCCGAGGACAGGGGGAAAACATTCAGTACTTC. It encodes CASRGQGENIQYF. This chain joins TRBV2 and TRBJ2-4; 10 nucleotides match TRBD1. V shed 8 bases and J 5 bases; nucleotides not matched to a gene: 3. The CDR3 is 13 residues long. Germline lookup yields CDR1 SNHLY and CDR2 FYNNEI.

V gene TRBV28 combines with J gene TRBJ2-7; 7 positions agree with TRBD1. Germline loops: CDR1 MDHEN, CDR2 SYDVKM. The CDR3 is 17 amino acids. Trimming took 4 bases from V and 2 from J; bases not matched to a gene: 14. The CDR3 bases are TGTGCCAGCAGTTCATATACCGGGACAGCAGCAACCTACGAGCAGTACTTC. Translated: CASSSYTGTAATYEQYF.

CDR3 nucleotides: TGCGCCAGCAGCCCGTCCGACAGGGTCCGAGAGGAGCAGTACTTC. Amino acid sequence: CASSPSDRVREEQYF. The chain employs TRBV4-3 and TRBJ2-7; 7 nucleotides match TRBD1. Germline assignment: CDR1 LGHNA and CDR2 YSLEER. The CDR3 sequence is 15 residues long. Trimming at V came to 4 bases and at J to 7 bases, leaving 13 bases not matched to a gene.

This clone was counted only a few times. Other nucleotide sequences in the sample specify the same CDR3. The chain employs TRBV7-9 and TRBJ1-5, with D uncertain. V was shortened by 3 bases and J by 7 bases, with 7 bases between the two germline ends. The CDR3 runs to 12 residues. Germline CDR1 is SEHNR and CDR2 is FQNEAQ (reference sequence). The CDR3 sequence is CASSLRGQPQHF. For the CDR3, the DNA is TGTGCCAGCAGCTTGAGAGGCCAGCCCCAGCATTTT.

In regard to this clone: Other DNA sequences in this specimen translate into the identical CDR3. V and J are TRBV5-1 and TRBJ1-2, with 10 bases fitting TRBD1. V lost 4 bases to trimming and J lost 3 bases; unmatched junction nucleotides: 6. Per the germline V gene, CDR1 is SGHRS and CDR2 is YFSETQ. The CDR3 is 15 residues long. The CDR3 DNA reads TGCGCCAGCAGCCTGGGACAGGGGCCCTACTATGGCTACACCTTC. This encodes CASSLGQGPYYGYTF.

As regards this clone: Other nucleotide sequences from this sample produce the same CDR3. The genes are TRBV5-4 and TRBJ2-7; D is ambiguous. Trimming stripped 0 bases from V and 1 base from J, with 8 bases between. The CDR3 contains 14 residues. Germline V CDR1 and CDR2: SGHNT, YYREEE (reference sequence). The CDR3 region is CASSLEASSYEQYF. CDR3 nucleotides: TGTGCCAGCAGCTTGGAGGCGAGTTCCTACGAGCAGTACTTC.

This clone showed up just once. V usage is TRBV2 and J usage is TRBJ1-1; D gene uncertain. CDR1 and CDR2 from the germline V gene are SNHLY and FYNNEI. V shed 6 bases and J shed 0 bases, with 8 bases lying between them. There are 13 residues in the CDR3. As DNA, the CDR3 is TGTGCCAGCAGCACCGGGCTGAACACTGAAGCTTTCTTT. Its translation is CASSTGLNTEAFF. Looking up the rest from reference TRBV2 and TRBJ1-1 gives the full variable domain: EPEVTQTPSHQVTQMGQEVILRCVPISNHLYFYWYRQILGQKVEFLVSFYNNEISEKSEIFDDQFSVERPDGSNFTLKIRSTKLEDSAMYFCASSTGLNTEAFFGQGTRLTVV.

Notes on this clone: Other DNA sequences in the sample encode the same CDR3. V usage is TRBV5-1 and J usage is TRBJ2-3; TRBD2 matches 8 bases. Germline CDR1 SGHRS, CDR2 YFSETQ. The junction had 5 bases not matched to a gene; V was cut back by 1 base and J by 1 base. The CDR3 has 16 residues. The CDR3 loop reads CASSLIAGGRTDTQYF. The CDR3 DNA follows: TGCGCCAGCAGCTTGATCGCGGGAGGACGCACAGATACGCAGTATTTT.

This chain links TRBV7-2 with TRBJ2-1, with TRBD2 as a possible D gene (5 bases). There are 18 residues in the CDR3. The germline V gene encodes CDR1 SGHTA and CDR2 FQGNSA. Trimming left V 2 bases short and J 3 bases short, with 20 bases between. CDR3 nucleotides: TGTGCCAGCAGCTTAAGGTCGACGACGGGATGGGACTACAATGAGCAGTTCTTC. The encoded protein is CASSLRSTTGWDYNEQFF.

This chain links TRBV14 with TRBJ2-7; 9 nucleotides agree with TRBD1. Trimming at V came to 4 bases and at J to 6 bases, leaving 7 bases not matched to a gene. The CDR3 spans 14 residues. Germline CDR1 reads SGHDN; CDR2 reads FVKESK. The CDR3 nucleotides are TGTGCCAGCAGCCTAAGGACAGGGGTAGGCGAGCAGTACTTC. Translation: CASSLRTGVGEQYF. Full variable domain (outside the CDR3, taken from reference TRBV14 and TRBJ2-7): EAGVTQFPSHSVIEKGQTVTLRCDPISGHDNLYWYRRVMGKEIKFLLHFVKESKQDESGMPNNRFLAERTGGTYSTLKVQPAELEDSGVYFCASSLRTGVGEQYFGPGTRLTVT.

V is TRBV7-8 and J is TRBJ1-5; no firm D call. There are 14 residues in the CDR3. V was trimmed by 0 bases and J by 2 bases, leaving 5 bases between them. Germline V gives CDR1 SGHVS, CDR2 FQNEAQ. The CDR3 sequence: CASSLAMGNQPQHF. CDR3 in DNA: TGTGCCAGCAGCTTAGCGATGGGCAATCAGCCCCAGCATTTT.

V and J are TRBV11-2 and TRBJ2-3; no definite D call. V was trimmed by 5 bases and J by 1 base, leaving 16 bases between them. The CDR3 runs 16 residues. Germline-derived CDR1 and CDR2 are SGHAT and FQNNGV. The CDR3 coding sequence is TGTGCCAGCAGCCTCCTTTGGGCGGTGCGCACAGATACGCAGTATTTT. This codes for CASSLLWAVRTDTQYF.

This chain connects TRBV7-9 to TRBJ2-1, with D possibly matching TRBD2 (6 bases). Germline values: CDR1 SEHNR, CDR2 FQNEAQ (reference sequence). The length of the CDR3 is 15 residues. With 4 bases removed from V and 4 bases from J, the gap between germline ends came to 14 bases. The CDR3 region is CASSSGLPPYNEQFF. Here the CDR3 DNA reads TGTGCCAGCAGCTCGGGACTTCCCCCATACAATGAGCAGTTCTTC.

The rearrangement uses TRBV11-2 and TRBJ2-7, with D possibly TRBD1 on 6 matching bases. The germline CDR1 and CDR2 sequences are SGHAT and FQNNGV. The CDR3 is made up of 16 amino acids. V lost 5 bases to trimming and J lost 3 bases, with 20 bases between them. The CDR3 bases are TGTGCCAGCAGCACAATCAAGAACAGGGCCAGCTACGAGCAGTACTTC. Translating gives CASSTIKNRASYEQYF.

The CDR3 reads CASSRTSSTDTQYF. In DNA form, the CDR3 reads TGTGCCAGCTCACGAACATCTAGCACAGATACGCAGTATTTT. The V call is TRBV18, the J call TRBJ2-3; D uncertain. V was trimmed by 4 bases and J by 0 bases, leaving 8 bases between them. The V gene's germline CDR1 is KGHSH and CDR2 LQKENI. This CDR3 is 14 amino acids long.

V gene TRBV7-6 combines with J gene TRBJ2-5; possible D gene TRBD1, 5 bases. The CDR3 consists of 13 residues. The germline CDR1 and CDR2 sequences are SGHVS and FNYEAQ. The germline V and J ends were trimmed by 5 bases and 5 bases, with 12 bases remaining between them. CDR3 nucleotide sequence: TGTGCCAGCAGCCAGGGTGGTTGGGAGACCCAGTACTTC. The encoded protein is CASSQGGWETQYF.

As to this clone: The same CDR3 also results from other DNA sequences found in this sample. The CDR3 reads CSVEGGTNEQFF. CDR3 in DNA: TGCAGCGTTGAGGGGGGAACCAATGAGCAGTTCTTC. V is TRBV29-1 and J is TRBJ2-1, with D possibly TRBD2 on 6 matching bases. CDR3 length: 12 residues. Germline assignment: CDR1 SQVTM and CDR2 ANQGSEA. The V and J ends lost 3 bases and 6 bases respectively, with 9 bases between them.

The CDR3 DNA follows: TGTTTTGGGACTAGCGCTCCTCTACTCTACGAGCAGTACTTC. It yields the protein CFGTSAPLLYEQYF. The rearrangement joins TRBV27 to TRBJ2-7, with TRBD2 matching over 10 bases. Germline values: CDR1 MNHEY, CDR2 SMNVEV (reference sequence). CDR3 size: 14 residues.

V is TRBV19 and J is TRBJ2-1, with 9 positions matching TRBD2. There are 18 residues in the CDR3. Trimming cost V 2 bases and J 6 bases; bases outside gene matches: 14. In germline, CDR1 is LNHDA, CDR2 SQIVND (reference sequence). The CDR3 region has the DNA TGTGCCAGTAGTATATTCGGCCCGGCGGGAGGGCCGATCAATGAGCAGTTCTTC. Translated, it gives CASSIFGPAGGPINEQFF.

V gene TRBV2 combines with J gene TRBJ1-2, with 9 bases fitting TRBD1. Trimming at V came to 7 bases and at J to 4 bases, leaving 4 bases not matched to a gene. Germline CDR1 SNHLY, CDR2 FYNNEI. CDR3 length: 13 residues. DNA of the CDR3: TGTGCCAGCACGGGACAGGGTATCTATGGCTACACCTTC. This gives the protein CASTGQGIYGYTF.

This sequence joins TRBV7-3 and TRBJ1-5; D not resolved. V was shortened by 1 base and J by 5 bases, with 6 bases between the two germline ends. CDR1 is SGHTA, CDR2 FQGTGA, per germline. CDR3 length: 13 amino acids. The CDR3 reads CASSLNFDQPQHF. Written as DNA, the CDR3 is TGTGCCAGCAGCTTAAATTTTGATCAGCCCCAGCATTTT.

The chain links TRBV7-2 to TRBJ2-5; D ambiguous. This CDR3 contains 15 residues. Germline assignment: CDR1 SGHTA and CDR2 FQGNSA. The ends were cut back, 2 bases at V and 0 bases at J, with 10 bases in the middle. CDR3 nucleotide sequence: TGTGCCAGCAGCTTACAGAACAGTAACCAAGAGACCCAGTACTTC. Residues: CASSLQNSNQETQYF.

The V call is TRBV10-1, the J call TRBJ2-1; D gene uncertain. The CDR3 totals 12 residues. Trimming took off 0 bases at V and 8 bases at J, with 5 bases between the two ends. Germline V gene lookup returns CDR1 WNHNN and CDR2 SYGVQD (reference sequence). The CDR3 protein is CASSESWDEQFF. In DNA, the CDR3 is TGCGCCAGCAGTGAGTCCTGGGATGAGCAGTTCTTC.

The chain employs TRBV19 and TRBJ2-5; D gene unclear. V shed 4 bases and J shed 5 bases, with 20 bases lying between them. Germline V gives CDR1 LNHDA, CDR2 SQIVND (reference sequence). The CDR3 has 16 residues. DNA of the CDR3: TGTGCCAGTAGTACCACCTTTTGGGCCCCTGGGGAGACCCAGTACTTC. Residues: CASSTTFWAPGETQYF. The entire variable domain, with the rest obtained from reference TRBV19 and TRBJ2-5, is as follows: DGGITQSPKYLFRKEGQNVTLSCEQNLNHDAMYWYRQDPGQGLRLIYYSQIVNDFQKGDIAEGYSVSREKKESFPLTVTSAQKNPTAFYLCASSTTFWAPGETQYFGPGTRLLVL.